This is a list of T cell receptor beta chains from one sample in a study of shared clonotypes between healthy human individuals. Repertoires were generated with immunoSEQ multiplex PCR, while TCRdb's copy carries only in-frame clones and drops some. The sample holds around 2.5 million clones, 80% to 95% seen once. Sequenced sample: naive CD4+ T cells from PBMCs. The origin of the receptors is a man between 18 and 35 years old in good health. Some clones in this sample may be carry-over from other donors' samples. Both conserved end residues are trimmed from each CDR3.

V gene	CDR3 protein
TRBV28	ASIQSLGTVSNQPQH
TRBV12-5	ASGLAGRYEQY
TRBV28	ASSSAGTGGYEQY
TRBV6-1	ASRLDANTEAF
TRBV29-1	SVEWANQETQY
TRBV11-3	ASSLRVSDGELF
TRBV6-1	ASSEGISDRPIFNYGYT
TRBV5-1	ASSFQGPGKIYEQY
TRBV9	ASSVASDSSYEQY
TRBV2	ASSPWTSGSGETQY
TRBV5-1	ASSLGTSGRSTGELF
TRBV10-3	AISERSEQY
TRBV28	ASSSPGRGMNTEAF
TRBV9	ASSRRTGNTGELF
TRBV7-2	ASSLVSATYNEQF
TRBV10-3	AISRTGDYGYT
TRBV19	ASSIIVGGRNQPQH
TRBV28	ASRVGEGNGYT
TRBV19	ASSKQVRPKRPYNEQF
TRBV11-1	ASSLVLDETQY
TRBV6-6	ASRRGVYGYT
TRBV6-6	ASSPQRRSGNTIY
TRBV28	ASQSGTSGTGDTQY
TRBV18	ASSPGTGRSGNTIY
TRBV18	ASSPPQGLNTGELF
TRBV7-2	ASSRRGAATQH
TRBV30	AWSSGGELF
TRBV7-3	ASSQTSGNYNEQF
TRBV9	ASSPRTGRSTEAF
TRBV5-1	ASSLSSLGQETQY
TRBV5-1	ASSLVGQAYEQY
TRBV5-1	ASSFRSTDTQY
TRBV6-5	ASSQGQRYQPQH
TRBV18	ASSTFQGSNQPQH
TRBV5-1	ASSYGTSVNIQY
TRBV14	ASSQGRVELYTQY
TRBV5-6	ASTLGARSTDTQY
TRBV4-2	ASSQEGRTDTQY
TRBV7-3	ASSPDRGGYGYT
TRBV5-1	ASMPGQPSTNEKLF